These 21 T cell receptor beta chains were all obtained from the same sample, sequenced in a study of T cell repertoires in cytomegalovirus infection. From the reads, TCRdb called clonotypes with MiXCR, one entry per CDR3 protein. This table has 150,000 to 200,000 distinct CDR3 sequences, 17% appearing once. Sequenced: CD8+ T cells from PBMCs. The receptors here all came from a human donor in good health (CMV status not recorded). Some clones in this sample may be carry-over from other donors' samples.

This clonotype turned up a few times. The chain joins TRBV6-5 to TRBJ2-7, with 8 nucleotides matching TRBD1. The CDR3 contains 12 residues. Trimming removed 10 bases from V and 2 bases from J; junction bases left unmatched: 4. Germline assignment: CDR1 MNHEY and CDR2 SVGAGI. The CDR3 DNA sequence: TGTGCCACTGAACAGGGGGCCTACGAGCAGTACTTC. It translates to CATEQGAYEQYF.

V is TRBV12-3 or TRBV12-4 and J is TRBJ1-5; the match to TRBD1 covers 7 bases. The junction had 5 bases not matched to a gene; V was cut back by 2 bases and J by 4 bases. The CDR3 sequence is 15 residues long. CDR3 nucleotide sequence: TGTGCCAGCAGTTTACAGGGGGTAGGGAATCAGCCCCAGCATTTT. The encoded protein is CASSLQGVGNQPQHF.

The table lists this clonotype with a count of one. The chain is built from TRBV20-1 and TRBJ1-6, with TRBD1 as a possible D gene (6 bases). CDR1 and CDR2 from the germline V gene are DFQATT and SNEGSKA (reference sequence). The germline V and J ends were trimmed by 5 bases and 7 bases, with 27 bases remaining between them. This CDR3 has 18 amino acids. The CDR3 DNA reads TGCAGTGCTCCTCCGGGTTCGGCAGGGGCCCCGGCGAATTCACCCCTCCACTTT. Its translation: CSAPPGSAGAPANSPLHF.

This clonotype appeared a few times. This chain uses TRBV4-1 with TRBJ2-2; no definite D call. Germline CDR1 is MGHRA and CDR2 is YSYEKL. The V and J ends lost 1 base and 5 bases respectively, with 5 bases between them. The CDR3 extends over 13 amino acids. The CDR3 spells CASSQGETGELFF. CDR3 in DNA: TGCGCCAGCAGCCAAGGGGAAACCGGGGAGCTGTTTTTT.

This clonotype has a handful of counts. CDR3 protein: CASSLGSNGYTF. The CDR3 DNA reads as TGTGCCAGCAGCTTAGGGTCGAATGGCTACACCTTC. The chain links TRBV7-6 to TRBJ1-2; D ambiguous. This CDR3 contains 12 residues. CDR1 is SGHVS, CDR2 FNYEAQ, per germline. V gave up 1 base and J gave up 6 bases, with 6 bases separating them.

V and J are TRBV4-1 and TRBJ2-5; D possibly corresponds to TRBD2 (5 bases). The CDR3 totals 13 residues. Germline V gives CDR1 MGHRA, CDR2 YSYEKL. Trimming stripped 1 base from V and 4 bases from J, with 7 bases between. In nucleotides, the CDR3 is TGCGCCAGCAGCCAAGTCGAGGGAGAGACCCAGTACTTC. Translating it yields CASSQVEGETQYF.

The table lists this clonotype with many counts. The chain links TRBV7-2 to TRBJ2-5, with 13 positions matching TRBD2. CDR3 length: 16 amino acids. Germline CDR1 and CDR2: SGHTA and FQGNSA. Germline trimming cut 5 bases from V and 4 bases from J; bases unmatched to any gene: 7. As DNA, the CDR3 is TGTGCCAGCAGCACTTGGACTAGCGGGGGTCGAGAGACCCAGTACTTC. It yields the protein CASSTWTSGGRETQYF.

Only a few counts were recorded for this clonotype. This rearrangement joins TRBV28 to TRBJ1-4; no definite D call. The CDR3 is 14 amino acids. V was shortened by 5 bases and J by 0 bases, with 7 bases between the two germline ends. Germline V gene sequence: CDR1 MDHEN, CDR2 SYDVKM. CDR3 amino acids: CASSKRATNEKLFF. The DNA for the CDR3 is TGTGCCAGCAGTAAAAGAGCAACTAATGAAAAACTGTTTTTT.

The genes are TRBV20-1 and TRBJ2-5, with 8 nucleotides matching TRBD2. The CDR3 is 18 amino acids. Trimming at V came to 4 bases and at J to 5 bases, leaving 21 bases not matched to a gene. Germline CDR1 DFQATT, CDR2 SNEGSKA (reference sequence). The CDR3 DNA follows: TGCAGTGCTACCGCCTACGGAGCGGGGGTTCCCCGGAGGGAGACCCAGTACTTC. This encodes CSATAYGAGVPRRETQYF.

This clonotype was observed a handful of times. V gene TRBV7-9 combines with J gene TRBJ1-6; D not certain. The CDR3 is made up of 15 amino acids. With 3 bases removed from V and 3 bases from J, the gap between germline ends came to 9 bases. Germline-derived CDR1 and CDR2 are SEHNR and FQNEAQ (reference sequence). The CDR3 region is CASSFIQNYNSPLHF. CDR3 coding DNA: TGTGCCAGCAGCTTTATCCAGAACTATAATTCACCCCTCCACTTT.

This clonotype showed up just a few times. The chain links TRBV6-5 to TRBJ1-1; possibly TRBD1 for D (5 bases). The germline V gene has CDR1 MNHEY and CDR2 SVGAGI. V lost 6 bases to trimming and J lost 0 bases, with 14 bases between them. CDR3 length equals 15 residues. The DNA for the CDR3 is TGTGCCAGCAGCAATTCACAGGCGCTGAACACTGAAGCTTTCTTT. Amino acids: CASSNSQALNTEAFF.

This clonotype occurred a few times. The rearrangement joins TRBV29-1 to TRBJ2-2, with 12 bases fitting TRBD2. CDR1 SQVTM and CDR2 ANQGSEA come from the germline V gene. The CDR3 has 14 residues. Trimming removed 6 bases from V and 5 bases from J; junction bases left unmatched: 4. CDR3 region: CSVLGLAGTGELFF. The DNA of the CDR3 is TGCAGCGTCCTCGGACTAGCGGGGACCGGGGAGCTGTTTTTT.

V is TRBV7-9 and J is TRBJ1-5; 9 bases agree with TRBD1. Germline CDR1 and CDR2: SEHNR and FQNEAQ (reference sequence). Germline trimming cut 5 bases from V and 3 bases from J; bases unmatched to any gene: 8. The CDR3 is 16 residues long. CDR3 loop: CASSESRTGANQPQHF. The CDR3 DNA sequence: TGTGCCAGCAGCGAAAGTCGGACAGGGGCCAATCAGCCCCAGCATTTT.

The chain joins TRBV12-3 or TRBV12-4 to TRBJ2-7; D uncertain. Between the trimmed V and J ends, which lost 2 bases and 0 bases, there was a span of 8 bases. The CDR3 length is 14 residues. CDR3 coding DNA: TGTGCCAGCAGTTTAAGGCTGAGCTCCTACGAGCAGTACTTC. It yields the protein CASSLRLSSYEQYF.

The chain combines TRBV20-1 with TRBJ2-3; D may be TRBD2 (6 bases). V shed 1 base and J shed 1 base, with 9 bases lying between them. The length of the CDR3 is 14 residues. Germline V gene sequence: CDR1 DFQATT, CDR2 SNEGSKA (reference sequence). The CDR3 region has the DNA TGCAGTGCTAGAGCCGGGACTCGCACAGATACGCAGTATTTT. Protein: CSARAGTRTDTQYF.

The chain employs TRBV27 and TRBJ2-3; 7 bases map to TRBD1. V lost 1 base to trimming and J lost 5 bases; unmatched junction nucleotides: 15. There are 18 residues in the CDR3. Germline CDR1 is MNHEY and CDR2 is SMNVEV (reference sequence). The CDR3 region has the DNA TGTGCCAGCAGTTTATATGCTCTCCAGGGGGTGGATGAAGATACGCAGTATTTT. Translation: CASSLYALQGVDEDTQYF.

This clonotype has just a few counts. The rearrangement uses TRBV7-2 and TRBJ2-1, with D tentatively TRBD1 (6 bases). Trimming left V 1 base short and J 4 bases short, with 11 bases between. Germline V CDR1 and CDR2: SGHTA, FQGNSA. The CDR3 sequence is 15 residues long. Here the CDR3 reads CASSLERTAYNEQFF. The CDR3 region has the DNA TGTGCCAGCAGCTTAGAAAGGACAGCTTACAATGAGCAGTTCTTC.

This clonotype was found a few times. V and J are TRBV7-8 and TRBJ2-2, with 7 bases lining up with TRBD2. The trim removed 1 base at V and 4 bases at J, leaving 6 bases unmatched. Germline V CDR1 and CDR2: SGHVS, FQNEAQ. The CDR3 is 16 amino acids. The CDR3 protein is CASSLVSGVITGELFF. The CDR3 nucleotides are TGTGCCAGCAGCTTAGTCAGCGGGGTTATCACCGGGGAGCTGTTTTTT.

The chain couples TRBV10-3 to TRBJ1-2, with 7 bases matching TRBD1. This CDR3 is built from 13 residues. Germline values: CDR1 ENHRY, CDR2 SYGVKD. Losses at the gene ends were 3 bases for V and 8 bases for J; bases not matched to a gene: 6. This CDR3 is CAISDHRGDGYTF. CDR3 sequence (DNA): TGTGCCATCAGTGACCACAGGGGCGACGGCTACACCTTC.

The V gene is TRBV20-1, the J gene TRBJ2-1; TRBD2 matches 13 bases. Trimming took 6 bases from V and 9 from J; bases not matched to a gene: 8. The CDR3 runs to 14 residues. The germline CDR1 and CDR2 sequences are DFQATT and SNEGSKA (reference sequence). The DNA for the CDR3 is TGCAGTGCCCCCGGACTAGCGGGGGTGGTTGAGCAGTTCTTC. Its protein is CSAPGLAGVVEQFF.

V and J are TRBV28 and TRBJ2-5; the D gene is possibly TRBD2 (5 bases). Germline CDR1 reads MDHEN; CDR2 reads SYDVKM. CDR3 length: 18 residues. V lost 4 bases and J lost 3, with 24 bases in between. The CDR3 bases are TGTGCCAGCAGTTCCCCTCCCTTAGGCGGATGGACTGAAGAGACCCAGTACTTC. It yields the protein CASSSPPLGGWTEETQYF.